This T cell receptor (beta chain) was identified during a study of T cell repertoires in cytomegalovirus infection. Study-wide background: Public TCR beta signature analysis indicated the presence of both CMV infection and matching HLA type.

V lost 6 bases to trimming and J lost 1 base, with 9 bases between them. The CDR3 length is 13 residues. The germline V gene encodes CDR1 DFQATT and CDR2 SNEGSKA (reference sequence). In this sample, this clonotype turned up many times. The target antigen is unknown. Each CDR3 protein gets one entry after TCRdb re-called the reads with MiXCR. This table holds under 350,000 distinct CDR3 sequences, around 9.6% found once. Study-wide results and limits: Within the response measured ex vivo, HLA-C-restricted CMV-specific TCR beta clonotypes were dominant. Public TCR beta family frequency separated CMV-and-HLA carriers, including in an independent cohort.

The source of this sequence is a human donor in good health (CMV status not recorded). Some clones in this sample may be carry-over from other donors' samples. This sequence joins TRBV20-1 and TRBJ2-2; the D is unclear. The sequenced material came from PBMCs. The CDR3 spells CSASSGNTGELFF. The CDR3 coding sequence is TGCAGTGCAAGTTCGGGGAACACCGGGGAGCTGTTTTTT.